Following are 26 T cell receptor beta chains from one sample sequenced in a study of beta chain features in type 1 diabetes. General study findings and limits: All four CD4+ subsets from Type 1 diabetes patients carried moderately but significantly shorter TCRB CDR3s.

Sequencing targeted expressed TCRB transcripts, as all isolated RNA had been reverse transcribed. Profiled with immunoSEQ multiplex PCR; TCRdb holds only in-frame clones, not every one. The table lists 85,000 to 110,000 clones, under 30% of them singletons, with approximately 0.5% in the top ten. Their recognized antigens are unknown. The sequenced sample consisted of central memory CD4+ T cells from blood. The receptors shown here come from a woman aged 18-29 years with type 1 diabetes.

The gene calls are TRBV25-1 and TRBJ2-4; TRBD2 aligns across 7 bases. The germline gives CDR1 MGHDK, CDR2 SYGVNS. Trimming removed 4 bases from V and 7 bases from J; junction bases left unmatched: 7. This CDR3 is built from 14 residues. CDR3 DNA: TGTGCCAGCAGTGTCGGCGGGAGACGGAACATTCAGTACTTC. It yields the protein CASSVGGRRNIQYF.

Remarks on this clone: The sample contains more than one DNA sequence encoding this CDR3. V and J are TRBV2 and TRBJ1-1; D is uncertain. The CDR3 sequence is 11 residues long. Germline CDR1 is SNHLY and CDR2 is FYNNEI. Trimming removed 5 bases at V and 3 bases at J, with 4 bases between. CDR3 in amino acids: CASSRDTEAFF. The CDR3 DNA reads as TGTGCCAGCAGTCGTGACACTGAAGCTTTCTTT. Combining the CDR3 with reference TRBV2 and TRBJ1-1 gives the whole variable domain EPEVTQTPSHQVTQMGQEVILRCVPISNHLYFYWYRQILGQKVEFLVSFYNNEISEKSEIFDDQFSVERPDGSNFTLKIRSTKLEDSAMYFCASSRDTEAFFGQGTRLTVV.

The genes are TRBV29-1 and TRBJ2-7; TRBD1 aligns across 10 bases. The CDR3 is 13 amino acids. The V gene's germline CDR1 is SQVTM and CDR2 ANQGSEA. With 4 bases clipped from V and 5 bases from J, the junction kept 5 bases outside the gene matches. The CDR3 spells CSVVGQGVNEQYF. The CDR3 nucleotides are TGCAGCGTTGTCGGACAGGGGGTAAACGAGCAGTACTTC.

The chain uses TRBV25-1 and TRBJ2-6; TRBD1 agrees at 12 bases. Germline-derived CDR1 and CDR2 are MGHDK and SYGVNS. The J segment lost 2 bases and the V segment lost 2 bases, leaving 4 bases of the junction unmatched. The CDR3 is made up of 18 amino acids. The CDR3 here is CASSEGTGGSTGANVLTF. The CDR3 DNA reads as TGTGCCAGCAGTGAAGGGACAGGGGGCTCCACTGGGGCCAACGTCCTGACTTTC.

This clone was counted between two and nine times. V usage is TRBV28 and J usage is TRBJ2-1, with 7 bases lining up with TRBD2. Germline V gene sequence: CDR1 MDHEN, CDR2 SYDVKM. The length of the CDR3 is 13 residues. Unmatched junction bases numbered 6, after V lost 3 bases and J lost 10 bases. CDR3 region: CASSFTPAGEQFF. CDR3 nucleotide sequence: TGTGCCAGCAGTTTCACTCCAGCGGGGGAGCAGTTCTTC.

This clone occurred a few times. The gene calls are TRBV5-1 and TRBJ2-5; maybe TRBD2 (5 bases). The germline CDR1 and CDR2 sequences are SGHRS and YFSETQ. The V end was cut by 6 bases, the J end by 7 bases, with 19 bases between. This CDR3 is 14 amino acids long. For the CDR3, the DNA is TGCGCCAGCACCCTCGGGGAGTGGAGTGGGACCCAGTACTTC. Translation gives CASTLGEWSGTQYF.

This chain links TRBV28 with TRBJ2-7, with TRBD1 matching over 8 bases. The CDR3 has 11 residues. The ends lost 8 bases at V and 10 bases at J; junction bases unmatched: 7. Germline CDR1 MDHEN, CDR2 SYDVKM. For the CDR3, the DNA is TGTGCCAGCGAAGGGACAGGAGGTCAGTACGTC. It specifies CASEGTGGQYV.

V and J are TRBV7-9 and TRBJ2-2; no reliable D call. V was clipped by 3 bases and J by 4 bases, with 6 bases between them. Germline V CDR1 and CDR2: SEHNR, FQNEAQ (reference sequence). This CDR3 is 13 amino acids long. DNA for the CDR3: TGTGCCAGCAGCTTCACAGTCACCGGGGAGCTGTTTTTT. This sequence encodes CASSFTVTGELFF. Together with reference TRBV7-9 and TRBJ2-2, the CDR3 gives the full variable domain: DTGVSQNPRHKITKRGQNVTFRCDPISEHNRLYWYRQTLGQGPEFLTYFQNEAQLEKSRLLSDRFSAERPKGSFSTLEIQRTEQGDSAMYLCASSFTVTGELFFGEGSRLTVL.

This clone was observed a handful of times. The chain is built from TRBV18 and TRBJ2-5; 9 bases match TRBD2. The CDR3 contains 15 residues. Germline CDR1 reads KGHSH; CDR2 reads LQKENI. The V gene end was trimmed by 2 bases and the J gene end by 5 bases; junction bases not matched to a gene: 6. CDR3 amino acids: CASSPISGSTETQYF. The CDR3 coding sequence is TGTGCCAGCTCACCAATTAGCGGGAGTACGGAGACCCAGTACTTC.

V usage is TRBV10-3 and J usage is TRBJ1-1; 7 positions match TRBD1. The CDR3 runs to 15 residues. The germline gives CDR1 ENHRY, CDR2 SYGVKD. The ends lost 5 bases at V and 0 bases at J; junction bases unmatched: 6. CDR3 bases: TGTGCCATCAGTCTAGGGACAGCTATGAACACTGAAGCTTTCTTT. Its protein product is CAISLGTAMNTEAFF.

The sample holds a few counts of this clone. The chain uses TRBV9 and TRBJ1-2; D is unclear. This CDR3 region has 13 residues. V was cut by 4 bases and J by 4 bases, with 11 bases left in between. Germline values: CDR1 SGDLS, CDR2 YYNGEE. CDR3 bases: TGTGCCAGCAGCAAAGATACGGGCTATGGCTACACCTTC. Translation gives CASSKDTGYGYTF.

V is TRBV6-1 and J is TRBJ1-1; no reliable D call. CDR3 length: 13 residues. V was pared by 2 bases and J by 11 bases, with 15 bases between. The germline V gene encodes CDR1 MNHNS and CDR2 SASEGT. The CDR3: CASSEYPQPEAFF. DNA of the CDR3: TGTGCCAGCAGTGAATATCCCCAACCGGAGGCTTTCTTT.

The CDR3 protein is CASSSGQVSSYNEQFF. As DNA, the CDR3 is TGTGCCAGCAGCTCGGGACAGGTTAGCTCCTACAATGAGCAGTTCTTC. The V and J genes are TRBV5-4 and TRBJ2-1, with TRBD1 matching over 8 bases. The V and J ends lost 3 bases and 0 bases, in that order; junction bases with no gene match: 5. Germline loops: CDR1 SGHNT, CDR2 YYREEE (reference sequence). CDR3 length: 16 residues.

There are a few counts of this clone. The chain has TRBV7-9 and TRBJ2-7, with D perhaps matching TRBD1 (6 bases). This CDR3 is built from 16 residues. From germline, CDR1 is SEHNR and CDR2 FQNEAQ (reference sequence). V dropped 2 bases and J dropped 3 bases, with 17 bases sitting between them. The CDR3 DNA sequence: TGTGCCAGCAGCTTACACCGGACAGACTGGGGCTACGAGCAGTACTTC. Translating gives CASSLHRTDWGYEQYF.

This clone has a handful of counts. The chain is built from TRBV7-2 and TRBJ2-5, with TRBD1 as a possible D gene (5 bases). Germline V lookup: CDR1 SGHTA, CDR2 FQGNSA. The CDR3 consists of 15 residues. The V gene lost 1 base and the J gene lost 0 bases, with 9 bases spanning the gap. The CDR3 loop is CASSLGDRNQETQYF. In DNA, the CDR3 is TGTGCCAGCAGCTTAGGCGACAGAAACCAAGAGACCCAGTACTTC.

The chain combines TRBV11-2 with TRBJ2-3; 7 bases match TRBD1. This CDR3 contains 15 residues. The germline CDR1 and CDR2 sequences are SGHAT and FQNNGV. V gave up 6 bases and J gave up 6 bases; unmatched junction bases: 12. CDR3 protein: CASSRSPQGEDTQYF. As DNA, the CDR3 is TGTGCCAGCAGTCGTTCCCCGCAGGGGGAGGATACGCAGTATTTT.

This chain uses TRBV27 with TRBJ1-5, with a possible D match to TRBD1 (5 bases). The CDR3 is 14 residues long. V gave up 3 bases and J gave up 2 bases, with 8 bases separating them. The germline V gene has CDR1 MNHEY and CDR2 SMNVEV (reference sequence). CDR3 region: CASSFQGGNQPQHF. As DNA, the CDR3 is TGTGCCAGCAGTTTCCAGGGCGGCAATCAGCCCCAGCATTTT.

This clone was picked up a small number of times. The chain uses TRBV6-1 and TRBJ2-5; maybe TRBD1 (6 bases). CDR1 and CDR2 (germline): MNHNS, SASEGT. The CDR3 has 15 residues. V dropped 7 bases and J dropped 2 bases, with 17 bases sitting between them. The CDR3 DNA sequence: TGTGCCAGCAATTCGAGGCAGGGGTGGCAAGAGACCCAGTACTTC. Translating gives CASNSRQGWQETQYF.

CDR3 DNA sequence: TGTGCCACCGAAACAGGGAACTCTGGAAACACCATATATTTT. Its protein product is CATETGNSGNTIYF. V gene TRBV19 combines with J gene TRBJ1-3; D may be TRBD1 (6 bases). Germline V lookup: CDR1 LNHDA, CDR2 SQIVND (reference sequence). CDR3 length: 14 amino acids. V lost 10 bases to trimming and J lost 0 bases, with 13 bases between them. The full variable domain, completed using reference TRBV19 and TRBJ1-3, is DGGITQSPKYLFRKEGQNVTLSCEQNLNHDAMYWYRQDPGQGLRLIYYSQIVNDFQKGDIAEGYSVSREKKESFPLTVTSAQKNPTAFYLCATETGNSGNTIYFGEGSWLTVV.

This clone was detected a few times. The chain couples TRBV7-2 to TRBJ2-4, with a weak D call TRBD2 (7 bases). CDR1 and CDR2 from the germline V gene are SGHTA and FQGNSA. Trimming shortened V by 0 bases and J by 8 bases, and 14 bases separated the two germline ends. The CDR3 has 15 amino acids. CDR3 sequence reads: CASSLAPEGGDIQYF. The CDR3 DNA follows: TGTGCCAGCAGCTTAGCCCCAGAGGGGGGGGACATTCAGTACTTC.

The chain uses TRBV7-3 and TRBJ2-3; TRBD2 aligns across 9 bases. The V and J ends lost 2 bases and 1 base, in that order; junction bases with no gene match: 4. Germline lookup yields CDR1 SGHTA and CDR2 FQGTGA. CDR3 length: 16 residues. DNA of the CDR3: TGTGCCAGCAGCTTAGGGGCTAGCGGGGGCACAGATACGCAGTATTTT. This gives the protein CASSLGASGGTDTQYF.

There are a few counts of this clone. This sequence joins TRBV7-9 and TRBJ2-3, with 8 bases that match TRBD1. The CDR3 covers 14 residues. Looked up from germline, CDR1 is SEHNR and CDR2 is FQNEAQ (reference sequence). With V trimmed by 5 bases and J by 6 bases, 7 bases remained unmatched. In nucleotides, the CDR3 is TGTGCCAGCAGCGTAAGCCAGGGGGCGGATACGCAGTATTTT. Translated, it gives CASSVSQGADTQYF.

This clone was found a few times. The gene calls are TRBV6-5 and TRBJ2-7; tentative D call: TRBD1 (5 bases). Per the germline V gene, CDR1 is MNHEY and CDR2 is SVGAGI. The CDR3 spans 12 residues. V was shortened by 6 bases and J by 5 bases, with 11 bases between the two germline ends. The CDR3 DNA sequence: TGTGCCAGCAGAGGGGCGGCGGACGAGCAGTACTTC. Protein: CASRGAADEQYF.

CDR3 sequence: CASKPTYGQPEKLFF. The DNA for the CDR3 is TGTGCCAGCAAGCCTACTTACGGACAGCCTGAAAAACTGTTTTTT. J is TRBJ1-4 and V is TRBV6-6, with D perhaps matching TRBD1 (6 bases). Between the trimmed V and J ends, which lost 7 bases and 7 bases, there was a span of 19 bases. Germline CDR1 reads MNHNY; CDR2 reads SVGAGI (reference sequence). The CDR3 spans 15 residues.

V and J are TRBV6-5 and TRBJ1-1; TRBD1 aligns across 8 bases. The germline CDR1 and CDR2 sequences are MNHEY and SVGAGI. V lost 8 bases to trimming and J lost 8 bases; unmatched junction nucleotides: 10. The CDR3 is 13 residues long. The CDR3 protein is CASGVPGGREAFF. Here the CDR3 DNA reads TGTGCCAGCGGGGTCCCAGGGGGCAGGGAAGCTTTCTTT.

This clone came up a few times. The J gene is TRBJ2-1, the V gene TRBV7-9; TRBD1 matches 8 bases. With V trimmed by 6 bases and J by 10 bases, 5 bases remained unmatched. Germline V gene sequence: CDR1 SEHNR, CDR2 FQNEAQ (reference sequence). This CDR3 spans 12 amino acids. The CDR3 protein is CASSSDRGEQFF. The CDR3 DNA is TGTGCCAGCAGTTCTGACAGGGGAGAGCAGTTCTTC. Complete variable domain (other parts from reference TRBV7-9 and TRBJ2-1): DTGVSQNPRHKITKRGQNVTFRCDPISEHNRLYWYRQTLGQGPEFLTYFQNEAQLEKSRLLSDRFSAERPKGSFSTLEIQRTEQGDSAMYLCASSSDRGEQFFGPGTRLTVL.